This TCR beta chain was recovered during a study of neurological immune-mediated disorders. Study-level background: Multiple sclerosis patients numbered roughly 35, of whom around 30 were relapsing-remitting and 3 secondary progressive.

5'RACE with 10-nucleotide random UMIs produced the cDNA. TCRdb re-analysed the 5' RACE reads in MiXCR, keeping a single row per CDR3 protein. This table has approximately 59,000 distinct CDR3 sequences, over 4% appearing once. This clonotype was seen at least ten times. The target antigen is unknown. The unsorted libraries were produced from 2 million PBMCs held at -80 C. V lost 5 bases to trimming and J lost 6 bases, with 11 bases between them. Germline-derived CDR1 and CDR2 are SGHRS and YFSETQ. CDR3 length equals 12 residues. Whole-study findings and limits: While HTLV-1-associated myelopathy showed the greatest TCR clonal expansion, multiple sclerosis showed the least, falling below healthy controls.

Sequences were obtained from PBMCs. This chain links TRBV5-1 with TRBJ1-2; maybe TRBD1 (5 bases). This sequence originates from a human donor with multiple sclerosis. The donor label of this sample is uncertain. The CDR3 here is CASRGGQNGYTF. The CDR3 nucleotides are TGCGCCAGCAGAGGTGGACAAAATGGCTACACCTTC.